The entry below describes one TCR beta chain. This entry is derived from a study of control samples from healthy donors and cancer patients. The data were produced by immunoSEQ multiplex PCR, yet TCRdb's version contains in-frame clones alone and is incomplete. This table has over 80,000 clones, 85% appearing once. Germline values: CDR1 SGHRS, CDR2 YFSETQ. V was pared by 0 bases and J by 4 bases, with 8 bases between. CDR3 size: 14 residues. The sequence came from a man under 40 in good health. Sequenced material: blood. This rearrangement joins TRBV5-1 to TRBJ1-3; D possibly corresponds to TRBD1 (5 bases). CDR3 sequence: CASSLAGIGNTIYF. The CDR3, as DNA: TGCGCCAGCAGCTTGGCAGGGATCGGAAACACCATATATTTT.